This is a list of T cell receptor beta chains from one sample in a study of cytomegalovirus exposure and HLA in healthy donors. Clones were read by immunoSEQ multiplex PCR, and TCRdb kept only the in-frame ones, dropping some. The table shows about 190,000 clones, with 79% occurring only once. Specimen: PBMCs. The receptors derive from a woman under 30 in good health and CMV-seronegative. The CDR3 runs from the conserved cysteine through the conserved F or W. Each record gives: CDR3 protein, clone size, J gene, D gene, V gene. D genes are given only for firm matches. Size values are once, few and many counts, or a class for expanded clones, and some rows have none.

CASSGGRGTEAFF NA TRBJ1-1 NA TRBV7-3
CASSGGQGAIQYF NA TRBJ2-4 TRBD1 TRBV4-1
CASSPDWTGSNQPQHF NA TRBJ1-5 TRBD1 TRBV4-2
CASSSGLAGVNEQYF NA TRBJ2-7 TRBD2 TRBV5-1
CASSERGFSPLHF NA TRBJ1-6 NA TRBV6-1
CASRTGNFYGYTF NA TRBJ1-2 NA TRBV2
CASSRTSTGQNTEAFF few TRBJ1-1 NA TRBV2
CASSKLQDSNSPLHF NA TRBJ1-6 NA TRBV21-1
CASSLSGGSTDTQYF once TRBJ2-3 NA TRBV11-2
CATSRRQGTDTQYF NA TRBJ2-3 NA TRBV15
CASSPRQGAWETQYF NA TRBJ2-5 TRBD1 TRBV19
CASKTGGAYSNQPQHF NA TRBJ1-5 TRBD1 TRBV28
CASSQESPGNSYEQYF NA TRBJ2-7 NA TRBV4-1
CASSEGLSGGQETQYF NA TRBJ2-5 TRBD2 TRBV6-1
CASSLGSLGTGVQYGYTF NA TRBJ1-2 TRBD1 TRBV5-6
CASSGRGGNTEAFF NA TRBJ1-1 NA TRBV5-8
CASSPDRVGQPQHF NA TRBJ1-5 TRBD1 TRBV5-1
CASSRGQNNEQFF NA TRBJ2-1 NA TRBV11-3
CASSAGQGIGSPLHF NA TRBJ1-6 TRBD1 TRBV19
CASSLAGKGGELFF once TRBJ2-2 NA TRBV7-3
CAGQRQGIHTQYF NA TRBJ2-3 TRBD1 TRBV28